This entry concerns a single TCR beta chain. During active infection, Seattle patients enrolled and were then monitored through disease. The sample belongs to a study of blood T cell repertoires in COVID-19. The wider study: Donors in the United States, Italy and Spain gave samples during acute or convalescent COVID-19.

In the authors' methods: The assay estimated nucleated cells by amplifying reference gene primers. Produced via immunoSEQ multiplex PCR; TCRdb's table is partial and in-frame only. Clone size and V and J calls were adopted from that table, with D and trimming inferred from the DNA. This sample carries approximately 330,000 clones, roughly 89% of them seen once, and the ten largest clones take more than 7.5%. This clonotype originated in a man aged 25-45 years with COVID-19, enrolled during active disease. The sequencing input was peripheral blood.

CDR3 DNA sequence: TGTGCCAGCAGCTTGGAACGGGGACAGGGTAGTATTGTGAACACTGAAGCTTTCTTT. As protein: CASSLERGQGSIVNTEAFF. This chain links TRBV5-6 with TRBJ1-1; 9 bases align to TRBD1. Germline V CDR1 and CDR2: SGHDT, YYEEEE. The CDR3 loop spans 19 amino acids. V shed 0 bases, J shed 0 bases, and the junction held 12 bases outside the gene matches.